A selection of T cell receptor beta chains follows, all from one sample in a study of technical replicates of blood from a handful of donors. TCRdb keeps only in-frame clones here, not all; method: immunoSEQ multiplex PCR. Here the sample spans approximately 70,000 clones, about 90% being singletons. The sequencing input was T cells isolated from PBMCs. The receptors originated from a human donor in good health. Each CDR3 is given with its conserved first and last residue. A D gene is named only where the DNA matches it firmly. The size field is filled for only some rows; it gives once, few, many or a size class.

TRBD1	TRBV27	TRBJ1-2	13	few	CASTSGQGYGYTF	TGTGCCAGCACCTCCGGACAGGGCTATGGCTACACCTTC
TRBD1	TRBV28	TRBJ1-2	13	NA	CASSSTGVYGYTF	TGTGCCAGCAGCTCGACAGGGGTCTATGGCTACACCTTC
NA	TRBV18	TRBJ2-7	12	NA	CASSPGGDEQYF	TGTGCCAGCTCGCCAGGGGGGGACGAGCAGTACTTC
TRBD2	TRBV9	TRBJ2-1	15	NA	CASSVGSGRGNEQFF	TGTGCCAGCAGCGTAGGATCAGGGCGGGGGAATGAGCAGTTCTTC
TRBD2	TRBV7-8	TRBJ2-1	17	NA	CASSPLALAGGGNEQFF	TGTGCCAGCAGCCCGCTGGCCCTAGCGGGAGGGGGTAATGAGCAGTTCTTC
NA	TRBV9	TRBJ1-1	19	NA	CASSDHLRVRGRENTEAFF	TGTGCCAGCAGCGATCATCTGCGGGTCAGAGGAAGGGAGAACACTGAAGCTTTCTTT
TRBD2	TRBV7-6	TRBJ2-1	15	NA	CASSPSGSSYNEQFF	TGTGCCAGCAGCCCTAGCGGGAGTTCCTACAATGAGCAGTTCTTC
TRBD1	TRBV30	TRBJ1-2	14	NA	CAWTRDRRNYGYTF	TGTGCCTGGACCCGGGACAGAAGAAACTATGGCTACACCTTC
NA	TRBV5-1	TRBJ2-5	12	NA	CASSLVWCGRYF	TGCGCCAGCAGCTTGGTGTGGTGTGGTAGGTACTTC
TRBD2	TRBV28	TRBJ2-3	19	NA	CASSLTRVTGTSYSNTQYF	TGTGCCAGCAGTTTAACACGGGTCACCGGGACTAGCTATTCGAATACGCAGTATTTT